The 9 T cell receptor beta chains listed next were all sequenced from one sample in a study of T cells after yellow fever vaccination. TCRdb analysed the 5' RACE reads with MiXCR anew, one entry per CDR3 protein. The data hold around 530,000 distinct CDR3 sequences, with about a sixth observed a single time. Sequencing used PBMCs, obtained more than 4 days after the first yellow fever vaccination. The receptors derive from a man between 18 and 35 years old who received the YFV17D yellow fever vaccine.

The chain has TRBV25-1 and TRBJ1-5; D remains unclear. Germline V CDR1 and CDR2: MGHDK, SYGVNS. The CDR3 extends over 14 amino acids. The germline V and J ends were trimmed by 3 bases and 4 bases, with 10 bases remaining between them. The CDR3 nucleotides read TGTGCCAGCAGTGAGCTCGGGAATAATCAGCCCCAGCATTTT. It yields the protein CASSELGNNQPQHF.

This clonotype appeared a few times. The chain carries TRBV4-2 and TRBJ2-3; weak D call: TRBD1 (7 bases). The CDR3 is 19 residues long. The germline V gene encodes CDR1 LGHNA and CDR2 YNFKEQ. V gave up 3 bases and J gave up 0 bases, with 22 bases separating them. The chain's CDR3 is CASSHEPGGRVGSTDTQYF. The DNA for the CDR3 is TGTGCCAGCAGCCACGAACCAGGGGGGCGAGTTGGGAGCACAGATACGCAGTATTTT.

This clonotype was detected only a few times. The rearrangement joins TRBV6-2 or TRBV6-3 to TRBJ1-1, with D unresolved. V dropped 6 bases and J dropped 4 bases, with 15 bases sitting between them. Germline V CDR1 and CDR2: MNHEY, SVGEGT. CDR3 length equals 14 residues. DNA of the CDR3: TGTGCCAGCAGGACCTCAGGAGGGAGCACTGAAGCTTTCTTT. Protein: CASRTSGGSTEAFF.

The V and J genes are TRBV20-1 and TRBJ2-6; no definite D call. The germline CDR1 and CDR2 sequences are DFQATT and SNEGSKA (reference sequence). Between the trimmed V and J ends, which lost 3 bases and 0 bases, there was a span of 12 bases. The CDR3 totals 16 residues. The CDR3 sequence is CSASYSSTSGANVLTF. In nucleotides, the CDR3 is TGCAGTGCTAGCTACAGTTCGACCTCTGGGGCCAACGTCCTGACTTTC.

V is TRBV6-5 and J is TRBJ1-1, with TRBD1 as a possible D gene (5 bases). V gave up 4 bases and J gave up 4 bases, with 13 bases separating them. The CDR3 sequence is 14 residues long. CDR1 is MNHEY and CDR2 is SVGAGI in the germline V gene. DNA for the CDR3: TGTGCCAGCAGTTTACTTGGGGGGAGCACTGAAGCTTTCTTT. As protein: CASSLLGGSTEAFF.

This chain connects TRBV27 to TRBJ1-6, with D tentatively TRBD1 (5 bases). In germline, CDR1 is MNHEY, CDR2 SMNVEV (reference sequence). CDR3 size: 14 residues. V was trimmed by 2 bases and J by 10 bases, leaving 12 bases between them. For the CDR3, the DNA is TGTGCCAGCAGTTTAGAGGGACCCAGGTCACCCCTCCACTTT. Its protein product is CASSLEGPRSPLHF.

CDR3 in amino acids: CASSLTRGGSWNIQYF. Here the CDR3 DNA reads TGTGCCAGCAGCTTAACCCGGGGCGGGAGCTGGAACATTCAGTACTTC. V and J are TRBV11-1 and TRBJ2-4; the match to TRBD2 covers 7 bases. From germline, CDR1 is SGHAT and CDR2 FQDESV (reference sequence). Trimming took 2 bases from V and 7 from J; bases not matched to a gene: 11. This CDR3 contains 16 residues.

The genes are TRBV19 and TRBJ1-1; 7 positions match TRBD1. The CDR3 is made up of 18 amino acids. Trimming took 4 bases from V and 1 from J; bases not matched to a gene: 15. Germline-derived CDR1 and CDR2 are LNHDA and SQIVND (reference sequence). CDR3 in amino acids: CASSKGGGNVGRNTEAFF. The CDR3 nucleotides read TGTGCCAGTAGTAAAGGAGGGGGCAACGTCGGTAGGAACACTGAAGCTTTCTTT.

This clonotype was recorded a few times. The chain has TRBV11-2 and TRBJ2-5, with 7 bases lining up with TRBD1. Germline V gene lookup returns CDR1 SGHAT and CDR2 FQNNGV. V was clipped by 6 bases and J by 2 bases; unmatched bases: 6. This CDR3 has 14 residues. Here the CDR3 reads CASRRQGWQETQYF. CDR3 sequence (DNA): TGTGCCAGCAGGCGACAGGGATGGCAAGAGACCCAGTACTTC. The full variable domain, in which reference TRBV11-2 and TRBJ2-5 provide the parts outside the CDR3, is EAGVAQSPRYKIIEKRQSVAFWCNPISGHATLYWYQQILGQGPKLLIQFQNNGVVDDSQLPKDRFSAERLKGVDSTLKIQPAKLEDSAVYLCASRRQGWQETQYFGPGTRLLVL.